These T cell receptor beta chains were read from a single sample in a study of identifying expanded T cells in peripheral blood. Repertoires were generated with immunoSEQ multiplex PCR, while TCRdb's copy carries only in-frame clones and drops some. The sample consists of some 100,000 clones, approximately 88% of them appearing once. Sequencing was performed on blood. The receptors were sampled from a person between 18 and 70 years old in good health. The CDR3 runs from the conserved cysteine through the conserved F or W. The D gene is left open where the match is weak. Rows give clone size only sometimes, using once, few, many, or a class for an expanded clone.

clone size: NA
D gene: TRBD1
V gene: TRBV19
J gene: TRBJ2-1
CDR3 protein: CASSISAGGYNEQFF
CDR3 DNA: TGTGCCAGTAGTATATCGGCAGGGGGATACAATGAGCAGTTCTTC

clone size: NA
D gene: NA
V gene: TRBV5-4
J gene: TRBJ2-7
CDR3 protein: CASSLGRGLQHLGPNEQYF
CDR3 DNA: TGTGCCAGCAGCTTGGGAAGAGGCCTCCAACACCTAGGTCCTAACGAGCAGTACTTC

clone size: once
D gene: TRBD1
V gene: TRBV19
J gene: TRBJ1-4
CDR3 protein: CASSSRDRGVEKLFF
CDR3 DNA: TGTGCCAGTAGTTCCCGGGACAGGGGTGTGGAAAAACTGTTTTTT

clone size: NA
D gene: NA
V gene: TRBV28
J gene: TRBJ1-5
CDR3 protein: CASSPSPIHSNQPQHF
CDR3 DNA: TGTGCCAGCAGTCCCTCTCCCATTCATAGCAATCAGCCCCAGCATTTT

clone size: NA
D gene: NA
V gene: TRBV28
J gene: TRBJ2-7
CDR3 protein: CASSPQYSSYEQYF
CDR3 DNA: TGTGCCAGCAGTCCCCAGTACAGCTCCTACGAGCAGTACTTC

clone size: NA
D gene: NA
V gene: TRBV27
J gene: TRBJ2-2
CDR3 protein: CASRTGAQDGELFF
CDR3 DNA: TGTGCCAGCAGAACGGGGGCGCAAGACGGGGAGCTGTTTTTT

clone size: NA
D gene: NA
V gene: TRBV4-1
J gene: TRBJ2-1
CDR3 protein: CASSQDINGYNEQFF
CDR3 DNA: TGCGCCAGCAGCCAAGATATAAACGGATACAATGAGCAGTTCTTC

clone size: NA
D gene: NA
V gene: TRBV5-1
J gene: TRBJ2-7
CDR3 protein: CASSFRTGREYEQYF
CDR3 DNA: TGCGCCAGCAGCTTTAGGACAGGGCGGGAGTACGAGCAGTACTTC

clone size: NA
D gene: NA
V gene: TRBV7-2
J gene: TRBJ2-3
CDR3 protein: CASSLGMLRADTQYF
CDR3 DNA: TGTGCCAGCAGCTTAGGCATGTTGAGGGCAGATACGCAGTATTTT

clone size: NA
D gene: TRBD1
V gene: TRBV2
J gene: TRBJ2-2
CDR3 protein: CASSGTGGRGTGELFF
CDR3 DNA: TGTGCCAGCAGTGGAACAGGGGGCAGGGGCACCGGGGAGCTGTTTTTT

clone size: NA
D gene: NA
V gene: TRBV18
J gene: TRBJ1-2
CDR3 protein: CASSPPEGDGYTF
CDR3 DNA: TGTGCCAGCTCACCACCGGAGGGCGATGGCTACACCTTC

clone size: NA
D gene: TRBD1
V gene: TRBV2
J gene: TRBJ2-5
CDR3 protein: CASIGLDRGGGQETQYF
CDR3 DNA: TGTGCCAGCATAGGACTGGACAGGGGGGGTGGGCAAGAGACCCAGTACTTC

clone size: few
D gene: NA
V gene: TRBV15
J gene: TRBJ1-1
CDR3 protein: CATRDIEHTEAFF
CDR3 DNA: TGTGCCACACGGGACATTGAACACACTGAAGCTTTCTTT

clone size: NA
D gene: TRBD2
V gene: TRBV19
J gene: TRBJ2-3
CDR3 protein: CASSVAGTGTDTQYF
CDR3 DNA: TGTGCCAGTAGTGTAGCGGGGACCGGCACAGATACGCAGTATTTT

clone size: NA
D gene: TRBD1
V gene: TRBV6-5
J gene: TRBJ1-4
CDR3 protein: CASSGTATNEKLFF
CDR3 DNA: TGTGCCAGCAGTGGGACAGCAACTAATGAAAAACTGTTTTTT

clone size: NA
D gene: NA
V gene: TRBV28
J gene: TRBJ2-3
CDR3 protein: CASSPRKRVTQYF
CDR3 DNA: TGTGCCAGCAGTCCCCGTAAGCGGGTTACGCAGTATTTT

clone size: NA
D gene: TRBD2
V gene: TRBV10-3
J gene: TRBJ2-5
CDR3 protein: CALAGGPGETQYF
CDR3 DNA: TGTGCCTTAGCGGGGGGGCCGGGGGAGACCCAGTACTTC

clone size: NA
D gene: TRBD2
V gene: TRBV5-4
J gene: TRBJ2-7
CDR3 protein: CASSQGTSGVDEQYF
CDR3 DNA: TGCGCCAGCAGCCAAGGGACTAGCGGGGTGGACGAGCAGTACTTC

clone size: NA
D gene: NA
V gene: TRBV7-8
J gene: TRBJ1-5
CDR3 protein: CASSLWGVYSNQPQHF
CDR3 DNA: TGTGCCAGCAGCTTATGGGGGGTCTATAGCAATCAGCCCCAGCATTTT

clone size: NA
D gene: TRBD1
V gene: TRBV5-6
J gene: TRBJ1-1
CDR3 protein: CASSLQQGRRSITFF
CDR3 DNA: TGTGCCAGCAGCCTACAACAGGGGAGGCGAAGTATTACTTTCTTT

clone size: once
D gene: NA
V gene: TRBV4-3
J gene: TRBJ2-4
CDR3 protein: CASSQEWLAKNIQYF
CDR3 DNA: TGCGCCAGCAGCCAAGAATGGCTAGCCAAAAACATTCAGTACTTC

clone size: once
D gene: NA
V gene: TRBV28
J gene: TRBJ2-2
CDR3 protein: CASSLTYPAGELFF
CDR3 DNA: TGTGCCAGCAGTTTGACATATCCAGCCGGGGAGCTGTTTTTT

clone size: NA
D gene: TRBD2
V gene: TRBV4-3
J gene: TRBJ2-3
CDR3 protein: CASSQVAGGPDTQYF
CDR3 DNA: TGCGCCAGCAGCCAAGTAGCGGGGGGACCAGATACGCAGTATTTT

clone size: NA
D gene: NA
V gene: TRBV7-8
J gene: TRBJ2-5
CDR3 protein: CASSPLRTVAETQYF
CDR3 DNA: TGTGCCAGCAGCCCCCTCCGGACAGTTGCGGAGACCCAGTACTTC

clone size: NA
D gene: TRBD1
V gene: TRBV18
J gene: TRBJ1-1
CDR3 protein: CASSGQGAPEAFF
CDR3 DNA: TGTGCCAGCTCCGGACAGGGGGCTCCTGAAGCTTTCTTT